This entry describes one TCR beta chain. The data derive from a study of OX40 agonist ivuxolimab in advanced cancers. The data were produced by immunoSEQ multiplex PCR, yet TCRdb's version contains in-frame clones alone and is incomplete. The sample holds approximately 26,000 clones; around 83% are singletons and the top ten take 34%. Sequences were derived from CD4+ or CD8+ T cells sorted from blood, sampled in a trial of the OX40 agonist ivuxolimab. This TCR came from an adult with an advanced solid tumor such as melanoma, head and neck, liver or kidney cancer.

The CDR3 protein is CASRDATENTEAFF. The CDR3 DNA follows: TGCGCCAGCCGGGATGCGACAGAGAACACTGAAGCTTTCTTT. The chain links TRBV4-1 to TRBJ1-1; perhaps TRBD1 as D (5 bases). Deletions cut 8 bases from V and 1 base from J, with 14 bases between. Germline V CDR1 and CDR2: MGHRA, YSYEKL. This CDR3 is built from 14 residues.